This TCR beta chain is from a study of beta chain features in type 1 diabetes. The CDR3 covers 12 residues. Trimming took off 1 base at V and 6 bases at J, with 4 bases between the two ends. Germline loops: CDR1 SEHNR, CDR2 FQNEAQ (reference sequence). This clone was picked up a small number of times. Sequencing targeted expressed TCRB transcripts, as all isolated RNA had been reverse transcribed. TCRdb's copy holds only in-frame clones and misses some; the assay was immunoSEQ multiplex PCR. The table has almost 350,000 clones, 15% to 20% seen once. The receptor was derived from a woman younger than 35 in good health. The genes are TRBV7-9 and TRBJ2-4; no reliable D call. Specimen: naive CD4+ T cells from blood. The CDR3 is CASSLDRNIQYF. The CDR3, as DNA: TGTGCCAGCAGCTTAGACAGAAACATTCAGTACTTC.